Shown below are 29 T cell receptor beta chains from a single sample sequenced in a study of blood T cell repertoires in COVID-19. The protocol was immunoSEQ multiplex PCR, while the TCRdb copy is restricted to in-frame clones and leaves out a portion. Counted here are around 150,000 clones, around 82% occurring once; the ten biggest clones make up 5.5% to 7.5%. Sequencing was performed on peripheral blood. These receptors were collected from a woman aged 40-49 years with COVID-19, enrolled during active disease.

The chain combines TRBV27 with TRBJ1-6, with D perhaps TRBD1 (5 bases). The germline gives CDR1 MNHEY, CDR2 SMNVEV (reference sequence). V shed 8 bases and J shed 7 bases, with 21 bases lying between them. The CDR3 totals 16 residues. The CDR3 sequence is CASATFGGTGNSPLHF. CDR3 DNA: TGTGCCAGCGCGACCTTCGGGGGTACGGGAAATTCACCCCTCCACTTT.

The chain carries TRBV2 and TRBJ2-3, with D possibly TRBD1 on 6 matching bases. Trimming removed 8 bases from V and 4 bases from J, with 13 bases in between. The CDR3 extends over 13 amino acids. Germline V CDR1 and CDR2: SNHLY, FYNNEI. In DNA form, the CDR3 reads TGTGCCAGCTCGTTACAGGGCCCAGATACGCAGTATTTT. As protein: CASSLQGPDTQYF. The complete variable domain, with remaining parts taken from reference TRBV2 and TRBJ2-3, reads EPEVTQTPSHQVTQMGQEVILRCVPISNHLYFYWYRQILGQKVEFLVSFYNNEISEKSEIFDDQFSVERPDGSNFTLKIRSTKLEDSAMYFCASSLQGPDTQYFGPGTRLTVL.

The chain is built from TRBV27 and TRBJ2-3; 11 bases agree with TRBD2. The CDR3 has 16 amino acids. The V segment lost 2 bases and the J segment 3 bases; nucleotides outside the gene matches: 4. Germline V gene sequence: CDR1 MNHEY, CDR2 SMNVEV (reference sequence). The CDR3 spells CASSLISGRATDTQYF. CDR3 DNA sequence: TGTGCCAGCAGTTTAATTAGCGGGAGGGCGACAGATACGCAGTATTTT.

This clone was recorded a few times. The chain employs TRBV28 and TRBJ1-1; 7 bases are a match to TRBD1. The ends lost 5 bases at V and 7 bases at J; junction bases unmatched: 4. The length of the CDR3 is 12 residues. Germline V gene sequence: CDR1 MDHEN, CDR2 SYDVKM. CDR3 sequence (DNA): TGTGCCAGCAGTGGGACAGTTCTTGAAGCTTTCTTT. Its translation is CASSGTVLEAFF.

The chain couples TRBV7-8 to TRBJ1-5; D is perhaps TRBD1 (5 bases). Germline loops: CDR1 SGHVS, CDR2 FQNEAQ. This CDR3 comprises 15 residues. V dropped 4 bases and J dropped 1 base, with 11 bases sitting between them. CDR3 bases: TGTGCCAGCAGCTCCCTACAGGCAAGCAATCAGCCCCAGCATTTT. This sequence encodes CASSSLQASNQPQHF.

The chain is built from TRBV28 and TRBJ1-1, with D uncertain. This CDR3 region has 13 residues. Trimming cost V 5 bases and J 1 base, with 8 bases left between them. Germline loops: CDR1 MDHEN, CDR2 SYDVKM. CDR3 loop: CASSPRENTEAFF. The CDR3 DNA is TGTGCCAGCAGTCCGAGGGAGAACACTGAAGCTTTCTTT.

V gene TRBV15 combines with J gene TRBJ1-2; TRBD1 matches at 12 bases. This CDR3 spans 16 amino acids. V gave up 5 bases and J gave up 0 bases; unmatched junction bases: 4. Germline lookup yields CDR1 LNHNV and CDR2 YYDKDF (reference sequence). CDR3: CATSSRDRGPNYGYTF. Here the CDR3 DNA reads TGTGCCACCAGCTCCCGGGACAGGGGGCCTAACTATGGCTACACCTTC.

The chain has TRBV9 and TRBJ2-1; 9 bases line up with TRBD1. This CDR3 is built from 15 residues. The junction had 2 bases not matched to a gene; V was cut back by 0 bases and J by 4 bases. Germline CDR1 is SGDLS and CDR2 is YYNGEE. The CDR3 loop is CASSVGQGEYNEQFF. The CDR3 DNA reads TGTGCCAGCAGCGTAGGACAGGGGGAATACAATGAGCAGTTCTTC.

The CDR3 coding sequence is TGCAGTGCTAGTCGGGACAGGGGCCATAACTATGGCTACACCTTC. Amino acids: CSASRDRGHNYGYTF. The gene calls are TRBV20-1 and TRBJ1-2, with TRBD1 matching 10 bases. The CDR3 consists of 15 residues. Germline-derived CDR1 and CDR2 are DFQATT and SNEGSKA (reference sequence). Germline trimming cut 3 bases from V and 1 base from J; bases unmatched to any gene: 5.

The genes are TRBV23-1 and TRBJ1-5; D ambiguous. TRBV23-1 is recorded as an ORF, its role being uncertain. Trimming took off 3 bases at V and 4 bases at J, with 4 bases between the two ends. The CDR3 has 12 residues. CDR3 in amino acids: CASSHQNQPQHF. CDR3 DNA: TGCGCCAGCAGTCACCAAAATCAGCCCCAGCATTTT.

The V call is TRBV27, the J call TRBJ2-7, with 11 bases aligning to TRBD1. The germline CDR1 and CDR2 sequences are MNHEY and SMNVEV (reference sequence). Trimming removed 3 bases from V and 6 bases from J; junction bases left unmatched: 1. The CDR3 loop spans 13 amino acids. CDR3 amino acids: CASSFGTGGEQYF. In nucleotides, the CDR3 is TGTGCCAGCAGTTTTGGGACAGGGGGCGAGCAGTACTTC.

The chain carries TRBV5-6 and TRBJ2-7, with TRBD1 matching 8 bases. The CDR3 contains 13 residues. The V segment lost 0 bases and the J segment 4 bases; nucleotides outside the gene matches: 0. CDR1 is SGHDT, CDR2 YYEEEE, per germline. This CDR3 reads CASSLDRGYEQYF. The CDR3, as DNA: TGTGCCAGCAGCTTGGACAGGGGGTACGAGCAGTACTTC.

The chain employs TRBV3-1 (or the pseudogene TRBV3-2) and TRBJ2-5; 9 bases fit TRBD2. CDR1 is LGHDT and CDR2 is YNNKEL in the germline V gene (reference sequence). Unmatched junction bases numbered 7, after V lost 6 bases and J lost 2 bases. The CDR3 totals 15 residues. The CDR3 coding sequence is TGTGCCAGCAGAGCCGTGGCGGGGGGGCAAGAGACCCAGTACTTC. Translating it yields CASRAVAGGQETQYF.

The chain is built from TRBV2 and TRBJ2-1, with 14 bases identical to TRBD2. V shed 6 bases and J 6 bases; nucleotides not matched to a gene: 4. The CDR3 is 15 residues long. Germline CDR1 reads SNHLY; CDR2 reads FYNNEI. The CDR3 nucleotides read TGTGCCAGCAGGACGACTAGCGGGAGGGCCAATGAGCAGTTCTTC. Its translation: CASRTTSGRANEQFF.

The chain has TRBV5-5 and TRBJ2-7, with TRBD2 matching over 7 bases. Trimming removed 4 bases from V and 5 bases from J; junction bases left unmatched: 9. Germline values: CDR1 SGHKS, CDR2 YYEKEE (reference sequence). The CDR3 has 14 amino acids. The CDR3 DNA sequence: TGTGCCAGCAGCCCGGTGGGGGGGTCCAACGAGCAGTACTTC. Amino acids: CASSPVGGSNEQYF.

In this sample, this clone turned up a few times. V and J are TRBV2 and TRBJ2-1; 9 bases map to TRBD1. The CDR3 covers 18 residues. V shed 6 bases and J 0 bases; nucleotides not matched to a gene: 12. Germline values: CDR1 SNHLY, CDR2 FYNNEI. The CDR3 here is CASSARLTGGSSYNEQFF. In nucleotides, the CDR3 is TGTGCCAGCAGCGCCAGATTGACAGGGGGGAGCTCCTACAATGAGCAGTTCTTC. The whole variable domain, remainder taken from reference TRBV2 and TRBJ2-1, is EPEVTQTPSHQVTQMGQEVILRCVPISNHLYFYWYRQILGQKVEFLVSFYNNEISEKSEIFDDQFSVERPDGSNFTLKIRSTKLEDSAMYFCASSARLTGGSSYNEQFFGPGTRLTVL.

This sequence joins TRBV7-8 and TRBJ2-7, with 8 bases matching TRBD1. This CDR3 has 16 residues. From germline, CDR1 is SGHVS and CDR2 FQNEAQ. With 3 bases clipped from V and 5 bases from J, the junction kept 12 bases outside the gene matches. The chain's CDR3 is CASSFARDRGFHEQYV. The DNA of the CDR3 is TGTGCCAGCAGCTTCGCCCGCGACAGGGGTTTCCACGAGCAGTACGTC.

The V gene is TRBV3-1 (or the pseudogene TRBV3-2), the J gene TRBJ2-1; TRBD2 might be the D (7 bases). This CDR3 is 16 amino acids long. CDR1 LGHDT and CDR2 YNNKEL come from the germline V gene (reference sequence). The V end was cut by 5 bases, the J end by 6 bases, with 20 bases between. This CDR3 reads CASSDTGGGFTNEQFF. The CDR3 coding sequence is TGTGCCAGCAGCGATACTGGGGGGGGCTTTACCAATGAGCAGTTCTTC.

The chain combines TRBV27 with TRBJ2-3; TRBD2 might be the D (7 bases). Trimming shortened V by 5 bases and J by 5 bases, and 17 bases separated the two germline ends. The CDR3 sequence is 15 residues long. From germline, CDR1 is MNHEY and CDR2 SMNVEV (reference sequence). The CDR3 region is CASSEWGGGGDTQYF. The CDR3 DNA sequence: TGTGCCAGCAGTGAGTGGGGGGGCGGTGGAGATACGCAGTATTTT.

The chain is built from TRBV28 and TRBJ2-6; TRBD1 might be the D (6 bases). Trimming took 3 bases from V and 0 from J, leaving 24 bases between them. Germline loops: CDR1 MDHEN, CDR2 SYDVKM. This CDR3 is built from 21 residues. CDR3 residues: CASSLARDTHTAPSGANVLTF. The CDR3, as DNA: TGTGCCAGCAGTTTGGCCCGGGACACTCATACCGCTCCCTCTGGGGCCAACGTCCTGACTTTC.

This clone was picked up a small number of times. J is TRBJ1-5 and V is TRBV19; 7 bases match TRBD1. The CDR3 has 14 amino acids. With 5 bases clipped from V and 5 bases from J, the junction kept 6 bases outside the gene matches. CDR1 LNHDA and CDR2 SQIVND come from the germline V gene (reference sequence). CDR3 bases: TGTGCCAGTAGTCTCAGACAGGGCCATCAGCCCCAGCATTTT. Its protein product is CASSLRQGHQPQHF.

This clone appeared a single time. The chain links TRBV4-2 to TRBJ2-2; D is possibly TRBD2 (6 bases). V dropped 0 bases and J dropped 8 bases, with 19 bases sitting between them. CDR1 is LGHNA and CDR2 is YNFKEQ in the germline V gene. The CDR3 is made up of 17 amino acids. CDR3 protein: CASSQDSGGGSLGELFF. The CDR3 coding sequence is TGTGCCAGCAGCCAAGATTCTGGGGGAGGTTCGCTTGGGGAGCTGTTTTTT.

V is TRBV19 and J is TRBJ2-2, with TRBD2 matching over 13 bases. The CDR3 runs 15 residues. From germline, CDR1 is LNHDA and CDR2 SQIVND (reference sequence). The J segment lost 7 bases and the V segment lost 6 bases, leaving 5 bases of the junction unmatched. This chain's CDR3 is CASRGTSGKGGELFF. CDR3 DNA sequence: TGTGCCAGTAGAGGGACTAGCGGGAAAGGCGGGGAGCTGTTTTTT.

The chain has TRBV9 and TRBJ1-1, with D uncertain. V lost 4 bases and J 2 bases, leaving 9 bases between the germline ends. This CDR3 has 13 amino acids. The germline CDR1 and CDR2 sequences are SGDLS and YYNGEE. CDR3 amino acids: CASSSGVNTEAFF. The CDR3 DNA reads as TGTGCCAGCAGCTCCGGGGTCAACACTGAAGCTTTCTTT. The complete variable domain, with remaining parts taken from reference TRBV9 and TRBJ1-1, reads DSGVTQTPKHLITATGQRVTLRCSPRSGDLSVYWYQQSLDQGLQFLIQYYNGEERAKGNILERFSAQQFPDLHSELNLSSLELGDSALYFCASSSGVNTEAFFGQGTRLTVV.

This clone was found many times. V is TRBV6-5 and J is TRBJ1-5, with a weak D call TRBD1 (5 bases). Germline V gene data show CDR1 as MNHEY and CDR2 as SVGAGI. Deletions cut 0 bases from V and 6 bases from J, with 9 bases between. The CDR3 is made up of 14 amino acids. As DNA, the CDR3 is TGTGCCAGCAGTTACTCAGGGGTATTTCAGCCCCAGCATTTT. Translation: CASSYSGVFQPQHF.

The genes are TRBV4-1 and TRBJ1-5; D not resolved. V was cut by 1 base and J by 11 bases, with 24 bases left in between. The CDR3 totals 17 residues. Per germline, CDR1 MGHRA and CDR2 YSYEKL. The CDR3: CASSQVLYGNSNATQHF. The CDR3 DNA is TGCGCCAGCAGCCAAGTCCTTTACGGAAATAGCAATGCGACCCAGCATTTT.

This CDR3 reads CASSYSGTSGSYEQYF. The CDR3 nucleotides are TGTGCCAGCAGTTATTCCGGGACTAGCGGTTCCTACGAGCAGTACTTC. This rearrangement joins TRBV6-5 to TRBJ2-7; 11 bases are a match to TRBD2. Trimming cost V 3 bases and J 1 base; bases outside gene matches: 5. The CDR3 consists of 16 residues. Germline CDR1 MNHEY, CDR2 SVGAGI.

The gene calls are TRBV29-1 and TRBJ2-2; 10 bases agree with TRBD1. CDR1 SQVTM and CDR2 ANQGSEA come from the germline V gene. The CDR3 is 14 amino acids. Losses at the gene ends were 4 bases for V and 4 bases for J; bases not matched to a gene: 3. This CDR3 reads CSVVGTGVTGELFF. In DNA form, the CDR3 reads TGCAGCGTTGTGGGGACAGGGGTCACCGGGGAGCTGTTTTTT.

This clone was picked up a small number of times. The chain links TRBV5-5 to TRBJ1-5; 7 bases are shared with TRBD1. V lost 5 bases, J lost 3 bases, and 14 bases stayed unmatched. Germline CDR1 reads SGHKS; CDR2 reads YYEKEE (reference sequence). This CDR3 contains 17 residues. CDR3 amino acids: CASSRQTGLWDNQPQHF. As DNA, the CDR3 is TGTGCCAGCAGTCGTCAGACAGGGTTATGGGACAATCAGCCCCAGCATTTT.